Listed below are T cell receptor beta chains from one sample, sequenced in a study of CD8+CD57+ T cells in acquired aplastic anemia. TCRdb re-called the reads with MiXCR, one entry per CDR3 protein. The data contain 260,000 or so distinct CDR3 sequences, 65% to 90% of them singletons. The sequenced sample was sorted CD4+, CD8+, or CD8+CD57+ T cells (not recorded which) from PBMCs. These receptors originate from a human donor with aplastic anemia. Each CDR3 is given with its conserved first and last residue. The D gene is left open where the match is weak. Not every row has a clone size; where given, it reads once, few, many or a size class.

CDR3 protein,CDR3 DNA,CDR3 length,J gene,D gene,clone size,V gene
CASSFDPDGRALSLTF,TGTGCCAGCAGCTTTGATCCAGACGGCAGGGCCCTTTCCCTGACTTTC,16,TRBJ2-6,NA,NA,TRBV7-8
CSASREVGELFF,TGCAGTGCTAGCAGGGAGGTCGGGGAGCTGTTTTTT,12,TRBJ2-2,NA,NA,TRBV20-1
CASRFTGGTEAFF,TGTGCCAGCAGGTTCACAGGGGGTACTGAAGCTTTCTTT,13,TRBJ1-1,TRBD1,NA,TRBV2
CASSLAGGNGTQEQFF,TGTGCCAGCAGCTTAGCGGGAGGAAACGGTACGCAGGAGCAGTTCTTC,16,TRBJ2-1,NA,NA,TRBV7-8
CASSVSGTETPLHF,TGTGCCAGCAGCGTGTCGGGGACAGAGACCCCCCTCCACTTT,14,TRBJ1-6,TRBD1,once,TRBV9
CASSSGTDTQYFYF,TGTGCCAGCAGCTCCGGCACAGACACACAGTATTTTTACTTC,14,TRBJ2-5,NA,once,TRBV2
CASSLAMGGYNEAFF,TGTGCCAGCAGCTTAGCTATGGGAGGCTACAATGAAGCTTTCTTT,15,TRBJ1-1,NA,NA,TRBV19
CATSRDLQSGGAPNEQFF,TGTGCCACCAGCAGAGATCTCCAAAGCGGGGGGGCGCCGAATGAGCAGTTCTTC,18,TRBJ2-1,TRBD2,NA,TRBV15
CASSLQGGAGTHEQFF,TGTGCCAGCAGCTTACAGGGAGGCGCCGGGACGCATGAGCAGTTCTTC,16,TRBJ2-1,NA,NA,TRBV7-8
CASSLAAGGCTQYF,TGCGCCAGCAGCTTAGCCGCGGGTGGCTGTACGCAGTATTTT,14,TRBJ2-3,NA,NA,TRBV5-1
CASSFSSSYEQYF,TGTGCCAGCAGCTTTAGCAGCTCCTACGAGCAGTACTTC,13,TRBJ2-7,NA,NA,TRBV5-1
CASSLAADTSSDQPQHF,TGTGCCAGCAGCTTAGCAGCGGACACTAGTAGTGATCAGCCCCAGCATTTT,17,TRBJ1-5,NA,once,TRBV7-8
CASSPETGGQDNSPLHF,TGTGCCAGCAGCCCCGAAACAGGGGGACAGGATAATTCGCCCCTCCACTTT,17,TRBJ1-6,TRBD1,NA,TRBV5-5
CASRLGYEQYFGQF,NA,14,TRBJ2-5,NA,NA,TRBV7-2
CAITGQGLSYEQYF,TGTGCCATCACTGGACAGGGACTTTCCTACGAGCAGTACTTC,14,TRBJ2-7,TRBD1,few,TRBV10-3
CSVVVTRHRAGELFF,TGCAGCGTTGTGGTGACACGGCATCGAGCCGGGGAGCTGTTTTTT,15,TRBJ2-2,NA,NA,TRBV29-1
CASGLYRTGKLFF,TGTGCCAGCGGTTTATACAGGACCGGTAAGCTGTTTTTT,13,TRBJ2-2,NA,NA,TRBV12-3/TRBV12-4
CSASPVTGPGNTIYF,TGCAGTGCTAGTCCGGTCACAGGGCCTGGAAACACCATATATTTT,15,TRBJ1-3,NA,NA,TRBV20-1
CATSLGLTEETQYF,TGTGCCACCAGCTTAGGTCTCACAGAAGAGACCCAGTACTTC,14,TRBJ2-5,NA,few,TRBV11-3
CASSLAPGALFYCF,TGTGCCAGCAGCTTAGCACCCGGGGCGCTGTTTTATTGTTTT,14,TRBJ2-3,NA,NA,TRBV7-2
CASGVRETQYF,TGTGCCAGCGGGGTGCGGGAGACCCAGTACTTC,11,TRBJ2-5,NA,NA,TRBV2
CASSLTGAYNEQFF,TGTGCCAGCAGCTTAACAGGGGCCTACAATGAGCAGTTCTTC,14,TRBJ2-1,TRBD1,NA,TRBV13
CASGVEAEANQYF,TGTGCCAGCGGCGTAGAGGCCGAAGCCAACCAGTATTTT,13,TRBJ2-3,NA,NA,TRBV7-9
CANKVERSGGSDEQYF,TGTGCCAACAAGGTAGAAAGGAGCGGGGGGAGCGATGAGCAGTACTTC,16,TRBJ2-7,TRBD2,NA,TRBV7-9
CASGDGSADTQDVQPF,TGTGCCAGCGGCGACGGGAGCGCAGACACGCAGGATGTGCAGCCCTTC,16,TRBJ2-1,NA,once,TRBV2
CASTLGSGHAQANVLTF,TGTGCCAGCACCCTAGGGAGCGGGCACGCTCAGGCCAACGTCCTGACTTTC,17,TRBJ2-6,NA,NA,TRBV9
CASSYGEGGHHSHF,TGTGCCAGCAGCTATGGGGAGGGCGGCCATCATTCACATTTT,14,TRBJ1-5,NA,NA,TRBV9
CSASSSTSGTELYNEQFF,TGCAGTGCCAGCAGCTCGACTAGCGGGACCGAACTATACAATGAGCAGTTCTTC,18,TRBJ2-1,TRBD2,NA,TRBV20-1
CASSPHRQETQYF,TGTGCCAGCAGTCCACACCGCCAAGAGACCCAGTACTTC,13,TRBJ2-5,NA,NA,TRBV6-1
CASSYRGYSNQPQHF,TGTGCCAGCAGTTACAGGGGTTATAGCAATCAGCCCCAGCATTTT,15,TRBJ1-5,NA,many,TRBV6-6
CASSPDLTKNTEAFF,TGTGCCAGCAGCCCAGATCTGACGAAGAACACTGAAGCGTTCTTT,15,TRBJ1-1,NA,NA,TRBV7-9